These 28 T cell receptor beta chains were all obtained from the same sample, sequenced in a study of blood T cells in healthy people across ages. Sample-barcoded 5' priming and a J-beta primer mix drove a second PCR of about 6 to 11 cycles. TCRdb re-derived calls from the 5' RACE reads in MiXCR, one entry per CDR3 protein. The table shows 1.8 million or so distinct CDR3 sequences, with around 40% occurring only once. Sequenced: blood. All receptors derive from a human donor in good health.

The V and J genes are TRBV4-3 and TRBJ2-7, with 8 bases that match TRBD1. This CDR3 is 16 amino acids long. Looked up from germline, CDR1 is LGHNA and CDR2 is YSLEER. V trimming: 2 bases; J trimming: 7 bases; junction bases outside the gene matches: 13. The CDR3 is CASSQYLRQGIGEQYF. DNA of the CDR3: TGCGCCAGCAGCCAATACCTTAGACAGGGGATAGGGGAGCAGTACTTC.

This chain links TRBV5-1 with TRBJ1-4; 8 bases are a match to TRBD1. The CDR3 is made up of 14 amino acids. Germline values: CDR1 SGHRS, CDR2 YFSETQ. Trimming at V came to 4 bases and at J to 7 bases, leaving 6 bases not matched to a gene. For the CDR3, the DNA is TGCGCCAGCAGCCAGGACAGGGTCGGTGAAAAACTGTTTTTT. Translation gives CASSQDRVGEKLFF.

The chain joins TRBV5-1 to TRBJ2-1; D is undetermined. V was trimmed by 2 bases and J by 8 bases, leaving 8 bases between them. The CDR3 is 12 residues long. The V gene's germline CDR1 is SGHRS and CDR2 YFSETQ. As DNA, the CDR3 is TGCGCCAGCAGCTTCCCATCAGATGAGCAGTTCTTC. Amino acids: CASSFPSDEQFF.

This clonotype was seen more than once but under ten times. CDR3 sequence (DNA): TGCGCCAGCAGCCTGGGGGATATGGGGGCGCAGTATTTT. Its translation is CASSLGDMGAQYF. The J gene is TRBJ2-3, the V gene TRBV4-3; D could derive from TRBD1 or TRBD2 (5 bases each). The germline CDR1 and CDR2 sequences are LGHNA and YSLEER. Trimming took off 4 bases at V and 10 bases at J, with 15 bases between the two ends. The CDR3 consists of 13 residues.

The chain carries TRBV6-1 and TRBJ2-1; 11 bases line up with TRBD2. This CDR3 comprises 17 residues. CDR1 is MNHNS, CDR2 SASEGT, per germline. Unmatched junction bases numbered 11, after V lost 3 bases and J lost 7 bases. The CDR3 DNA reads as TGTGCCAGCAGTGAGTATTTCGGGACTAGCGGCTTGAATGAGCAGTTCTTC. It encodes CASSEYFGTSGLNEQFF.

The J gene is TRBJ1-2, the V gene TRBV4-1, with D hard to call. The germline V and J ends were trimmed by 0 bases and 5 bases, with 7 bases remaining between them. Per the germline V gene, CDR1 is MGHRA and CDR2 is YSYEKL. CDR3 length equals 13 residues. The CDR3 spells CASSQDQPYGYTF. DNA of the CDR3: TGCGCCAGCAGCCAAGATCAACCTTATGGCTACACCTTC.

A remark on this clonotype: The junction shows a germline mismatch at one end, possibly a read error. V and J are TRBV4-3 and TRBJ2-3; no clear D. Germline CDR1 and CDR2: LGHNA and YSLEER. The CDR3 is 15 amino acids. CDR3 loop: CASGQEAISSGTQYF. The CDR3 DNA sequence: TGCGCCAGCGGCCAAGAAGCAATATCCTCGGGTACGCAGTATTTT.

A note on this clonotype: The junction and the germline gene differ at one end; a read error may be behind it. This chain links TRBV12-3 or TRBV12-4 with TRBJ2-3; no firm D call. The CDR3 spans 14 residues. CDR3: CASNLWVRNNEQFF. The CDR3 DNA reads as TGTGCCAGCAATTTATGGGTCAGAAACAATGAGCAGTTCTTT.

This clonotype was counted between two and nine times. J is TRBJ1-1 and V is TRBV20-1, with 12 bases aligning to TRBD1. V dropped 6 bases and J dropped 1; count of bases not matched to a gene: 18. The CDR3 totals 19 residues. Germline-derived CDR1 and CDR2 are DFQATT and SNEGSKA (reference sequence). The CDR3 sequence is CSARGTTGQGAVRNTEAFF. The CDR3, as DNA: TGCAGTGCGCGCGGGACGACGGGACAGGGGGCCGTAAGGAACACTGAAGCTTTCTTT.

The chain employs TRBV6-2 or TRBV6-3 and TRBJ1-5; D remains unclear. The CDR3 is 12 amino acids. The germline V and J ends were trimmed by 0 bases and 9 bases, with 6 bases remaining between them. CDR1 MNHEY and CDR2 SVGEGT come from the germline V gene. The CDR3 loop is CASSYSVGPQHF. CDR3 coding DNA: TGTGCCAGCAGTTACTCCGTCGGGCCCCAGCATTTT.

This clonotype appeared a few times. V is TRBV12-3 or TRBV12-4 and J is TRBJ2-7; perhaps TRBD1 as D (6 bases). CDR3 length equals 14 residues. V dropped 2 bases and J dropped 4 bases, with 12 bases sitting between them. The CDR3 sequence is CASSLSGHGYEQYF. The CDR3 coding sequence is TGTGCCAGCAGTTTATCGGGACATGGGTACGAGCAGTACTTC.

This clonotype was detected a few times. The chain carries TRBV6-5 and TRBJ1-2; perhaps TRBD1 as D (5 bases). Germline loops: CDR1 MNHEY, CDR2 SVGAGI. The CDR3 loop spans 14 amino acids. V was trimmed by 6 bases and J by 4 bases, leaving 15 bases between them. The CDR3 region has the DNA TGTGCCAGCAGCTTAGGACGGAGGGGCTATGGCTACACCTTC. Protein product: CASSLGRRGYGYTF.

This chain connects TRBV7-2 to TRBJ1-6, with D perhaps TRBD1 (6 bases). V was shortened by 0 bases and J by 7 bases, with 10 bases between the two germline ends. CDR3 length: 15 residues. Germline CDR1 reads SGHTA; CDR2 reads FQGNSA. CDR3 residues: CASSLAWGANSPLHF. CDR3 nucleotide sequence: TGTGCCAGCAGCTTAGCTTGGGGGGCCAATTCACCCCTCCACTTT.

The J gene is TRBJ2-5, the V gene TRBV4-3; D might be TRBD1 or TRBD2, each matching 5 bases. Trimming took 3 bases from V and 5 from J, leaving 19 bases between them. Germline V lookup: CDR1 LGHNA, CDR2 YSLEER. This CDR3 has 16 amino acids. The CDR3 bases are TGCGCCAGCAGCCAGAGTCGAGGGGCTGAGGGGGAGACCCAGTACTTC. Translation gives CASSQSRGAEGETQYF.

This chain connects TRBV20-1 to TRBJ2-4, with TRBD1 matching over 11 bases. The DNA end lines up better with TRBJ2-7; the J call may be wrong. CDR1 is DFQATT and CDR2 is SNEGSKA in the germline V gene (reference sequence). The CDR3 extends over 15 amino acids. CDR3 amino acids: CSARGGGQGAYEQYF. CDR3 DNA: TGCAGTGCTAGAGGGGGAGGACAGGGGGCTTACGAGCAGTACTTC.

This clonotype was counted only a few times. The V call is TRBV28, the J call TRBJ2-5; D might be TRBD1 or TRBD2, each matching 5 bases. Deletions cut 4 bases from V and 5 bases from J, with 20 bases between. The germline CDR1 and CDR2 sequences are MDHEN and SYDVKM. This CDR3 has 16 amino acids. The CDR3 bases are TGTGCCAGCAGTTCCCCCGGGACCGACGCCCTGGAGACCCAGTACTTC. This gives the protein CASSSPGTDALETQYF.

In this sample, this clonotype turned up a few times. The V and J genes are TRBV6-2 or TRBV6-3 and TRBJ2-7; D is perhaps TRBD1 (6 bases). This CDR3 is 16 amino acids long. Germline lookup yields CDR1 MNHEY and CDR2 SVGEGT. V was cut by 0 bases and J by 2 bases, with 14 bases left in between. This CDR3 reads CASSYSKGVGPYEQYF. In DNA form, the CDR3 reads TGTGCCAGCAGTTACTCGAAGGGGGTAGGCCCCTACGAGCAGTACTTC.

Worth noting for this clonotype: Relative to the germline gene, one junction end is altered; a read error may explain this. The rearrangement links TRBV11-2 to TRBJ2-5, with D possibly being TRBD2 (5 bases). Per the germline V gene, CDR1 is SGHAT and CDR2 is FQNNGV. The CDR3 has 19 residues. CDR3 DNA: TGTGCCAGCAGCTTAGGTTACCCTAGCAGAAGCTTTTACCAGGAGACCCAGTACTTC. Protein: CASSLGYPSRSFYQETQYF.

The table lists this clonotype with a few counts. The gene calls are TRBV18 and TRBJ2-1; D possibly corresponds to TRBD2 (5 bases). V dropped 5 bases and J dropped 10 bases, with 21 bases sitting between them. Germline V CDR1 and CDR2: KGHSH, LQKENI. The CDR3 has 15 residues. The CDR3 spells CASSSKLGAAMEQFF. Written as DNA, the CDR3 is TGTGCCAGCTCATCCAAACTGGGAGCCGCCATGGAGCAGTTCTTC.

This clonotype was seen only a few times. The chain uses TRBV5-6 and TRBJ2-4; D gene ambiguous. The DNA end favors TRBJ2-7, so the J call may be wrong. This CDR3 contains 14 residues. CDR1 is SGHDT, CDR2 YYEEEE, per germline. CDR3 in DNA: TGTGCCAGCAGCTTGGACGCCAGGACCCTCGAGCAGTACTTC. This encodes CASSLDARTLEQYF.

The V call is TRBV7-9, the J call TRBJ2-1; D gene uncertain. The CDR3 spans 14 residues. CDR1 is SEHNR and CDR2 is FQNEAQ in the germline V gene (reference sequence). Trimming removed 5 bases at V and 10 bases at J, with 18 bases between. The CDR3 loop reads CASSPLLLDYEQFF. DNA for the CDR3: TGTGCCAGCAGCCCATTATTACTCGATTACGAGCAGTTCTTC.

This clonotype was counted only a few times. The chain carries TRBV6-2 or TRBV6-3 and TRBJ1-2; 9 nucleotides match TRBD1. CDR3 length: 14 amino acids. CDR1 is MNHEY, CDR2 SVGEGT, per germline. Losses at the gene ends were 6 bases for V and 6 bases for J; bases not matched to a gene: 8. CDR3 sequence (DNA): TGTGCCAGCAGCACCCGGACAGGGGACGATGGCTACACCTTC. This translates into CASSTRTGDDGYTF.

This sequence joins TRBV4-1 and TRBJ2-5; 13 bases are a match to TRBD2. The CDR3 contains 17 residues. Looked up from germline, CDR1 is MGHRA and CDR2 is YSYEKL. J was trimmed by 6 bases and V by 2 bases; bases with no gene match: 9. CDR3 amino acids: CASSQQPGTSGEQTQYF. The CDR3 coding sequence is TGCGCCAGCAGCCAACAGCCCGGGACTAGCGGGGAACAGACCCAGTACTTC.

This clonotype was seen ten or more times. The chain employs TRBV12-3 or TRBV12-4 and TRBJ1-2, with no clear D. V lost 6 bases, J lost 6 bases, and 17 bases lay in between. This CDR3 comprises 14 residues. This CDR3 is CASSPGPVENGYTF. The CDR3 DNA reads TGTGCCAGCAGCCCTGGGCCCGTGGAAAATGGCTACACCTTC.

CDR3 coding DNA: TGCAGTGCTAGAGATTTCAGGGCAGGGAAGGCCTACGAGCAGTACTTC. The encoded protein is CSARDFRAGKAYEQYF. The genes are TRBV20-1 and TRBJ2-7; the D gene is possibly TRBD1 (5 bases). The germline V and J ends were trimmed by 0 bases and 2 bases, with 17 bases remaining between them. Germline V lookup: CDR1 DFQATT, CDR2 SNEGSKA (reference sequence). This CDR3 comprises 16 residues.

This clonotype came up once. The chain employs TRBV11-2 and TRBJ2-3; 9 bases are shared with TRBD1. Germline assignment: CDR1 SGHAT and CDR2 FQNNGV. With 4 bases clipped from V and 10 bases from J, the junction kept 12 bases outside the gene matches. The CDR3 extends over 15 amino acids. The CDR3 DNA sequence: TGTGCCAGCAGCTCTACCGGGACAGGGTCGGTAGCGCAGTATTTT. Encoded protein: CASSSTGTGSVAQYF.

To note about this clonotype: The junction does not match germline at one end; this may be a read error. V and J are TRBV24-1 and TRBJ1-2; the D is unclear. CDR1 is KGHDR and CDR2 is SFDVKD in the germline V gene. The length of the CDR3 is 16 residues. The CDR3 sequence is CATRERDCGGNYGYTF. The CDR3 nucleotides read TGTGCCACCCGTGAACGAGATTGCGGCGGGAACTATGGCTACACCTTC.

The chain joins TRBV5-6 to TRBJ1-1; D is possibly TRBD1 (5 bases). Germline CDR1 reads SGHDT; CDR2 reads YYEEEE. V lost 2 bases and J lost 0, with 11 bases in between. This CDR3 is built from 15 residues. The CDR3, as DNA: TGTGCCAGCAGCTTTTCACAGGTTATGAACACTGAAGCTTTCTTT. Translating gives CASSFSQVMNTEAFF.